This TCR beta chain originates from a study of vaccination effects on CD4 cells after COVID-19. Study information: After expansion with viral peptide pools in the ViraFEST assay, antigen-specific CD4+ T cells were sequenced.

The assay was immunoSEQ multiplex PCR, and TCRdb's table has in-frame clones only and misses some. The profile shows around 47,000 clones, around 70% of them singletons. Trimming cost V 6 bases and J 4 bases, with 15 bases left between them. The CDR3 sequence is 15 residues long. Germline CDR1 reads SEHNR; CDR2 reads FQNEAQ (reference sequence). When roughly eleven days of culture had elapsed, CD4+ T cells were isolated. Every participant took two doses of the BNT162b2 or mRNA-1273 vaccine. Vaccinees lacked prior SARS-CoV-2 infection and tested negative for nucleocapsid antibodies. It was on days 3 and 7 that half the medium was replaced with IL-2 medium. Study-wide results and limits: In vaccinees who were healthy, merely 1 out of 255 vaccine-induced clones cross-reacted with common cold coronaviruses.

As for this clone: As yet, its antigen is unknown.

The clonotype comes from a human donor who received a COVID-19 vaccine. The chain uses TRBV7-9 and TRBJ2-2; a weak D match, TRBD1 (6 bases). Material: CD4+ T cells from PBMCs cultured without peptide, obtained after COVID-19 vaccination. The CDR3 region has the DNA TGTGCCAGCAGGCCTAGGGGGTCTATCACCGGGGAGCTGTTTTTT. Translation gives CASRPRGSITGELFF.